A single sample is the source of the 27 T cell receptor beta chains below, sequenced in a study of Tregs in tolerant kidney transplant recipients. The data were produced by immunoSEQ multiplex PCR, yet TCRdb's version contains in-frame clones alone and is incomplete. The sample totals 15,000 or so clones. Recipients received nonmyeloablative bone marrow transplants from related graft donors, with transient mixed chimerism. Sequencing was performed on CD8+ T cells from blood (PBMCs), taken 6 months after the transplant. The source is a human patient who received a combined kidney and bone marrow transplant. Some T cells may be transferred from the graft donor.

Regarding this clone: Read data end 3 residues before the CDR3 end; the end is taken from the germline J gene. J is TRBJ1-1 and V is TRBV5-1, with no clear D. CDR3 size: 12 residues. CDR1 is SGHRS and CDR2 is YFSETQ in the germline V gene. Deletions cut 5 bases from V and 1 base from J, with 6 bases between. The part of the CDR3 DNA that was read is TGCGCCAGCAGTTCGGGGAACACTGAA. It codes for CASSSGNTE. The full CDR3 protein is CASSSGNTEAFF.

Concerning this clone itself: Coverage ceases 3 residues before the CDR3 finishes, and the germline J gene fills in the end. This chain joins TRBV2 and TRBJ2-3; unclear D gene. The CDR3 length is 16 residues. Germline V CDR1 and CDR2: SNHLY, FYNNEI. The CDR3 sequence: CASSESFIFSNQPQYF. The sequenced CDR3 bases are TGTGCCAGCAGTGAATCCTTCATATTTAGCAATCAGCCG.

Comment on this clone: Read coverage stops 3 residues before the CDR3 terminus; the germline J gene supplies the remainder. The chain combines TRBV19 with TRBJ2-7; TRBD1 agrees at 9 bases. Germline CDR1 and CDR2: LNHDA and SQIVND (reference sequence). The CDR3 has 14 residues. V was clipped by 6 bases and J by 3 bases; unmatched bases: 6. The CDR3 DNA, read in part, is TGTGCCAGTAGCCTACAGGGGGCGAGCTACGAG. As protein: CASSLQGASYE. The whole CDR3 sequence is CASSLQGASYEQYF.

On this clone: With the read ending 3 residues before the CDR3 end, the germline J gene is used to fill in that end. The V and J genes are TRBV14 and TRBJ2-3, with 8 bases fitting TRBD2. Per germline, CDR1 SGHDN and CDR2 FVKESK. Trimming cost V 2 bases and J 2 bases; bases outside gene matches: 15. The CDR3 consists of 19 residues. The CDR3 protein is CASSQFPVSSGSFTDTQYF. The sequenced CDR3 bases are TGTGCCAGCAGCCAATTCCCCGTCTCCAGCGGGAGTTTCACAGATACG.

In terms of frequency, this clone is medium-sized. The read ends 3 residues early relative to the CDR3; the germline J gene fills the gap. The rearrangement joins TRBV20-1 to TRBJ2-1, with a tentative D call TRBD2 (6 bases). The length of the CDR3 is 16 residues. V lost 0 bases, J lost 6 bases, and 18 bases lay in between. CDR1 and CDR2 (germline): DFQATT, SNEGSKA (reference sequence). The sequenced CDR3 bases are TGCAGTGCTAGAGATAGGGCGGGACTCAGTACCAATGAG. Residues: CSARDRAGLSTNE. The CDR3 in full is CSARDRAGLSTNEQFF.

The CDR3 is CASNLAGLSNQPQHF. The CDR3 DNA, read in part, is TGTGCCAGCAATCTGGCAGGACTTAGCAATCAGCCC. The chain joins TRBV5-5 to TRBJ1-5; D not resolved. The read ends 3 residues shy of where the CDR3 ends; the end is completed using the germline J gene. V lost 6 bases and J lost 0, with 13 bases in between. This CDR3 spans 15 amino acids. CDR1 and CDR2 (germline): SGHKS, YYEKEE (reference sequence). The whole variable domain, remainder taken from reference TRBV5-5 and TRBJ1-5, is DAGVTQSPTHLIKTRGQQVTLRCSPISGHKSVSWYQQVLGQGPQFIFQYYEKEERGRGNFPDRFSARQFPNYSSELNVNALLLGDSALYLCASNLAGLSNQPQHFGDGTRLSIL.

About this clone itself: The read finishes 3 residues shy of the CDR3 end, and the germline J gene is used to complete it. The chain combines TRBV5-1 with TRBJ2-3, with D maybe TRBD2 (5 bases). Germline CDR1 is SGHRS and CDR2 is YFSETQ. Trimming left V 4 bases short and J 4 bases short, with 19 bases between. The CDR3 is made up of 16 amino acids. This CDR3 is CASSGGLLAPPDTQYF. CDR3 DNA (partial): TGCGCCAGCAGCGGCGGACTTTTGGCCCCTCCAGATACG.

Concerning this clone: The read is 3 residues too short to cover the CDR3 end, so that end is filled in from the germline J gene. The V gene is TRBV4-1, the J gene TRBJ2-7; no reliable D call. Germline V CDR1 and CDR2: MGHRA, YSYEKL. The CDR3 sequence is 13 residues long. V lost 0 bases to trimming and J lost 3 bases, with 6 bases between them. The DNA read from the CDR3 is TGCGCCAGCAGCCAAGATCGGTACTACGAG. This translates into CASSQDRYYE. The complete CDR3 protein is CASSQDRYYEQYF.

CDR3 bases read: TGTGCCAGCAGTGAAGTGGCCAGGGAGTGGGGC. Protein product: CASSEVAREWG. The entire CDR3 protein reads CASSEVAREWGYTF. The chain links TRBV6-1 to TRBJ1-2, with D perhaps TRBD1 (5 bases). The read comes to an end 3 residues before the CDR3 does, leaving the germline J gene to fill in the end. Germline CDR1 reads MNHNS; CDR2 reads SASEGT. This CDR3 is built from 14 residues.

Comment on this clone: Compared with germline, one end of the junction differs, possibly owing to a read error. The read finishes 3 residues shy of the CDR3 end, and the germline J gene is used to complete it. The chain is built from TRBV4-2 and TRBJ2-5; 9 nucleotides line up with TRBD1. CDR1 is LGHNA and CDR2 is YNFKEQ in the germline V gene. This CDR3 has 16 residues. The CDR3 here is CASSQDPGQGGETQYF. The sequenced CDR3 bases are TGCGCCAGCAGCCAAGATCCGGGACAGGGAGGAGAGACC.

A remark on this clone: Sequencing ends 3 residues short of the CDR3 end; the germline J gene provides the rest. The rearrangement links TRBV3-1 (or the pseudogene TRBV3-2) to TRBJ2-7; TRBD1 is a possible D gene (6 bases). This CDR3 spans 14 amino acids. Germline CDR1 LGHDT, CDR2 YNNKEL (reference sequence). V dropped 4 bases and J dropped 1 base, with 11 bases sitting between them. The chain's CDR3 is CASSPDRPSYEQYF. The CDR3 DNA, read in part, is TGTGCCAGCAGCCCGGACAGACCATCCTACGAG.

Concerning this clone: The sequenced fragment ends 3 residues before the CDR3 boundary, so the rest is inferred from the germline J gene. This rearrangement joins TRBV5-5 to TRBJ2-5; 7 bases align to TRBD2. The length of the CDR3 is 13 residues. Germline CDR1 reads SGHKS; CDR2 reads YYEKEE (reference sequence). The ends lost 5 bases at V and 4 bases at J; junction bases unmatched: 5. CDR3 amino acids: CASSYGTTETQYF. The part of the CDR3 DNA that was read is TGTGCCAGCAGTTATGGGACTACAGAGACC.

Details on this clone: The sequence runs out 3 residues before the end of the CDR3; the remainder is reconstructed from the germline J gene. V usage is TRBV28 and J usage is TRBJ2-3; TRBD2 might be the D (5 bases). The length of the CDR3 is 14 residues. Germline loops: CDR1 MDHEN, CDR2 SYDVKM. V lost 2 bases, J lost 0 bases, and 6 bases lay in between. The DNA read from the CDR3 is TGTGCCAGCAGTTTAGAGCGGAGCACAGATACG. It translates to CASSLERSTDT. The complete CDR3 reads CASSLERSTDTQYF.

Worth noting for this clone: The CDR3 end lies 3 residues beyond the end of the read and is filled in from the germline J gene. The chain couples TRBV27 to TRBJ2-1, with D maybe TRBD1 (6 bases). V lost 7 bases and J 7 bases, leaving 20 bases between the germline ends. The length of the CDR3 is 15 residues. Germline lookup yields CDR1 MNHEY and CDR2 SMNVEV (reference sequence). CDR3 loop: CASNTRQADGNEQFF. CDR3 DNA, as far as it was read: TGTGCCAGCAATACTAGACAGGCGGACGGGAATGAG.

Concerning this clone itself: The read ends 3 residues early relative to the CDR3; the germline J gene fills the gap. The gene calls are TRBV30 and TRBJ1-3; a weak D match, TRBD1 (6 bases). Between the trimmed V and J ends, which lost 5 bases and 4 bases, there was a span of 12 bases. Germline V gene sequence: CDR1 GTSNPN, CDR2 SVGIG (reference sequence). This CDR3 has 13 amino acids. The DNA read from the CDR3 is TGTGCCTGGTTAGACAGGCGGGGAAACACC. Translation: CAWLDRRGNT. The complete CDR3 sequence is CAWLDRRGNTIYF. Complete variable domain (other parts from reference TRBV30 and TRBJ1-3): SQTIHQWPATLVQPVGSPLSLECTVEGTSNPNLYWYRQAAGRGLQLLFYSVGIGQISSEVPQNLSASRPQDRQFILSSKKLLLSDSGFYLCAWLDRRGNTIYFGEGSWLTVV.

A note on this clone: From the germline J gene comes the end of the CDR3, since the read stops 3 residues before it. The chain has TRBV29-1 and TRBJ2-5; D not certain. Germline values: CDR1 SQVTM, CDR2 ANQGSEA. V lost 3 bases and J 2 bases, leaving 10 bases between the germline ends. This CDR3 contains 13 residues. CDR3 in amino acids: CSVEVAGQETQYF. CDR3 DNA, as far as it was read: TGCAGCGTTGAGGTCGCAGGACAAGAGACC. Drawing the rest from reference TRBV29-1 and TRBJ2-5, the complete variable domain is SAVISQKPSRDICQRGTSLTIQCQVDSQVTMMFWYRQQPGQSLTLIATANQGSEATYESGFVIDKFPISRPNLTFSTLTVSNMSPEDSSIYLCSVEVAGQETQYFGPGTRLLVL.

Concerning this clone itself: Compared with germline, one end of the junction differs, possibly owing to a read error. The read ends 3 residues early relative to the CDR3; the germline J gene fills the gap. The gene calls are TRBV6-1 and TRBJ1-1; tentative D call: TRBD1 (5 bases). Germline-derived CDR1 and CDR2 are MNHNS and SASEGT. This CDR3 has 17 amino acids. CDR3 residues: CAGSEARGGVPNTEAFF. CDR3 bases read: TGTGCCGGCAGTGAAGCCCGGGGCGGGGTGCCGAACACTGAA.

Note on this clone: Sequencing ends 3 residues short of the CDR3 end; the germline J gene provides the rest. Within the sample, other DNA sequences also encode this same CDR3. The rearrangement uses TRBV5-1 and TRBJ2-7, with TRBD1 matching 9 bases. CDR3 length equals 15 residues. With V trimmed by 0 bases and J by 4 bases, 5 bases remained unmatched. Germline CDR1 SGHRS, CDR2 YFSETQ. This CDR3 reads CASSLGTGALYEQYF. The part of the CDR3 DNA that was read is TGCGCCAGCAGCTTGGGGACAGGGGCTCTATACGAG. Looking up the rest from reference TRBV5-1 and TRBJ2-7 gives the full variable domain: KAGVTQTPRYLIKTRGQQVTLSCSPISGHRSVSWYQQTPGQGLQFLFEYFSETQRNKGNFPGRFSGRQFSNSRSEMNVSTLELGDSALYLCASSLGTGALYEQYFGPGTRLTVT.

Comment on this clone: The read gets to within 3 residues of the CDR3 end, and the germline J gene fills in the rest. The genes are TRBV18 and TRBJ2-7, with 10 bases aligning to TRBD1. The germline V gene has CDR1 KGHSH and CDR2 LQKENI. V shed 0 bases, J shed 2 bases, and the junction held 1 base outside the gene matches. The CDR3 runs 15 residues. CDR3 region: CASSPPGQGAYEQYF. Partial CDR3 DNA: TGTGCCAGCTCACCACCCGGACAGGGGGCCTACGAG.

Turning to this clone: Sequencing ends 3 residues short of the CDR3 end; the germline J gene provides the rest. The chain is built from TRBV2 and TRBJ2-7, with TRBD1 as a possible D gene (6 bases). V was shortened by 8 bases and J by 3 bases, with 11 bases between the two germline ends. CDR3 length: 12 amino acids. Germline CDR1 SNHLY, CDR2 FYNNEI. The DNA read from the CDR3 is TGTGCCAGCGTCACAGGGAACTACGAG. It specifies CASVTGNYE. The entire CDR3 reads CASVTGNYEQYF. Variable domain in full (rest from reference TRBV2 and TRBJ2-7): EPEVTQTPSHQVTQMGQEVILRCVPISNHLYFYWYRQILGQKVEFLVSFYNNEISEKSEIFDDQFSVERPDGSNFTLKIRSTKLEDSAMYFCASVTGNYEQYFGPGTRLTVT.

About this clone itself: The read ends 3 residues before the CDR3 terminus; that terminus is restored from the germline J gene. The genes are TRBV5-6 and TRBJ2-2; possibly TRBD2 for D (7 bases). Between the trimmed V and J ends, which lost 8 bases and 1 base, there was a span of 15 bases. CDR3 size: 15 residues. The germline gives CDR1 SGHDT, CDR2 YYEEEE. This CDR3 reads CASDLGGQNTGELFF. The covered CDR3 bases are TGTGCCAGTGACTTGGGGGGGCAGAACACCGGGGAG. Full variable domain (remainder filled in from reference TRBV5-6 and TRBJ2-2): DAGVTQSPTHLIKTRGQQVTLRCSPKSGHDTVSWYQQALGQGPQFIFQYYEEEERQRGNFPDRFSGHQFPNYSSELNVNALLLGDSALYLCASDLGGQNTGELFFGEGSRLTVL.

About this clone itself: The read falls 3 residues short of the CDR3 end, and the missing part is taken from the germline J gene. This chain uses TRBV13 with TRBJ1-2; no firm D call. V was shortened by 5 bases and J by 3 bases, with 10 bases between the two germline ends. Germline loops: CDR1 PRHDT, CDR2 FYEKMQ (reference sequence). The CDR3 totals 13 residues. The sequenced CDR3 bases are TGTGCCAGCAGCCCCGGTGAACACTATGGC. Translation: CASSPGEHYG. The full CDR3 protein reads CASSPGEHYGYTF.

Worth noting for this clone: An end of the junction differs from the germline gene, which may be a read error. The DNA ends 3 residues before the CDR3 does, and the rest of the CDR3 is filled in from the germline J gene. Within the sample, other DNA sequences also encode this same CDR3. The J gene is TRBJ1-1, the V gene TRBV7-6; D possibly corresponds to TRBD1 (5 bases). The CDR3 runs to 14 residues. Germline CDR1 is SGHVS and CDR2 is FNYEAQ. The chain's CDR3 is CASSSRQTYTEAFF. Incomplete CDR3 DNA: TGTGCCAGCAGCTCCCGACAGACCTACACTGAG.

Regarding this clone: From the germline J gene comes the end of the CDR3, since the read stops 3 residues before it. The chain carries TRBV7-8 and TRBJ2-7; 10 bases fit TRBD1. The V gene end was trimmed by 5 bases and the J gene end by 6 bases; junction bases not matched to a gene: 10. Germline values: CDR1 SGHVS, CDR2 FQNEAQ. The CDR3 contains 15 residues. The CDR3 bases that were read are TGTGCCAGCAGCCCCACACCGGACAGGGGGAGCGAG. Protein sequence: CASSPTPDRGSE. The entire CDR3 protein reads CASSPTPDRGSEQYF.

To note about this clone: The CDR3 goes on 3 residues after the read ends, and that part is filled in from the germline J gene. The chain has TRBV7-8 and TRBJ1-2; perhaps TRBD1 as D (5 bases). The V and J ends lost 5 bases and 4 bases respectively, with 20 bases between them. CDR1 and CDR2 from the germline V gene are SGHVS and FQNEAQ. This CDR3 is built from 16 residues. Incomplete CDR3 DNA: TGTGCCAGCAGCCGCCCGAGGCAGGGAGACCTCTATGGC. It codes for CASSRPRQGDLYG. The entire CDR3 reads CASSRPRQGDLYGYTF.

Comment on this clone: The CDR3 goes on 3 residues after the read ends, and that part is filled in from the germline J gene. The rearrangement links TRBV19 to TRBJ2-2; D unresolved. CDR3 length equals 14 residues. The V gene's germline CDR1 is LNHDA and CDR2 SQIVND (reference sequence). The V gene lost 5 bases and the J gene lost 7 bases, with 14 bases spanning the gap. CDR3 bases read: TGTGCCAGTAGTCCCAGCTCGACTGACGGGGAG. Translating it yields CASSPSSTDGE. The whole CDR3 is CASSPSSTDGELFF.

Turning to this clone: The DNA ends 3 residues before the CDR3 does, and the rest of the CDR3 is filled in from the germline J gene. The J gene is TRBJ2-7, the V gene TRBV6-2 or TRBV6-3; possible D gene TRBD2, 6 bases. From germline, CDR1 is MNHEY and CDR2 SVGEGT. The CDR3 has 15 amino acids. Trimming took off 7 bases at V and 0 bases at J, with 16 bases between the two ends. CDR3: CASTPGVDSSYEQYF. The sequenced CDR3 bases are TGTGCCAGCACCCCGGGAGTTGACAGCTCCTACGAG.